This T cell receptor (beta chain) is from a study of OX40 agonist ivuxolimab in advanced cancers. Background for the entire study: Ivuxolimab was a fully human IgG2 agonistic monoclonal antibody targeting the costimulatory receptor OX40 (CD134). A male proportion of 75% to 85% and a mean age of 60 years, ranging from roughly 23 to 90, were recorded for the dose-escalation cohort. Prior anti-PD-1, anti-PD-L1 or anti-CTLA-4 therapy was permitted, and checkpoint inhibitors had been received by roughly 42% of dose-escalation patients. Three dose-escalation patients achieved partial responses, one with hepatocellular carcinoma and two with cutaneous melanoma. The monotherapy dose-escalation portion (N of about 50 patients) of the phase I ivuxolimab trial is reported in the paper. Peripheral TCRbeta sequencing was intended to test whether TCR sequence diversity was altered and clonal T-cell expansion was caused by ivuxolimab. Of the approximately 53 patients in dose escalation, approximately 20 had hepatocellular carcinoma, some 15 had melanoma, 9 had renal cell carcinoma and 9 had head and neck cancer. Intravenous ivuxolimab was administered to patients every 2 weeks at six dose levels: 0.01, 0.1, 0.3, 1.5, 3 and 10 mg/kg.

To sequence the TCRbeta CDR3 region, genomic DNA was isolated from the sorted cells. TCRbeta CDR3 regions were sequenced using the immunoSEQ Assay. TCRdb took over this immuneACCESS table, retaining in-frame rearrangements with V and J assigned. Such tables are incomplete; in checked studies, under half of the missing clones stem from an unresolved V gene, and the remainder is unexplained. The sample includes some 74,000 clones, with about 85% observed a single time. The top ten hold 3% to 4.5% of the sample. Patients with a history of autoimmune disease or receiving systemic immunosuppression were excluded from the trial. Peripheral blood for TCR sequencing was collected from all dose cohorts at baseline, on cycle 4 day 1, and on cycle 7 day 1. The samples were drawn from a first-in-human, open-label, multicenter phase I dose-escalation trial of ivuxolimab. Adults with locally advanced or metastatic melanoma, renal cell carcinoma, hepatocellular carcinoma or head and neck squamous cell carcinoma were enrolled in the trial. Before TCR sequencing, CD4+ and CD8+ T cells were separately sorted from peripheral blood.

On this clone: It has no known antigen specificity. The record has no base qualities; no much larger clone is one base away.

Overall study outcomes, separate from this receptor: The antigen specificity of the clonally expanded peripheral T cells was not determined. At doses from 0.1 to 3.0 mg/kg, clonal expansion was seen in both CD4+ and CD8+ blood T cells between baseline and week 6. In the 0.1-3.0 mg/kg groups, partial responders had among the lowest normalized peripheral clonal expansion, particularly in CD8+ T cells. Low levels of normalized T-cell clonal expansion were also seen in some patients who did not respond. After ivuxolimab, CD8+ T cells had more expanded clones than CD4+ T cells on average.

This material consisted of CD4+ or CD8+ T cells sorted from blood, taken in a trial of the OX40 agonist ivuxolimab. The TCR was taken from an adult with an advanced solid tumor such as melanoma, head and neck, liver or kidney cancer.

Read as DNA, the sequence is TGTGCCAGCAGCTTAGGAGGGACAGGGGGCTATAGCTCCTACAATGAGCAGTTCTTC. It is translated as CASSLGGTGGYSSYNEQFF. The sequence is built from TRBV7-9 and TRBJ2-1; 12 junctional bases match TRBD1. CDR3 length: 19 amino acids, cysteine to phenylalanine. Only CDR3 DNA remains: 57 bases, in frame from the first base. Trimming removed 1 base from V and 0 bases from J; the gene matches leave 7 bases unexplained. Sequences SEHNR (CDR1) and FQNEAQ (CDR2) are obtained from the germline V gene (reference sequence).